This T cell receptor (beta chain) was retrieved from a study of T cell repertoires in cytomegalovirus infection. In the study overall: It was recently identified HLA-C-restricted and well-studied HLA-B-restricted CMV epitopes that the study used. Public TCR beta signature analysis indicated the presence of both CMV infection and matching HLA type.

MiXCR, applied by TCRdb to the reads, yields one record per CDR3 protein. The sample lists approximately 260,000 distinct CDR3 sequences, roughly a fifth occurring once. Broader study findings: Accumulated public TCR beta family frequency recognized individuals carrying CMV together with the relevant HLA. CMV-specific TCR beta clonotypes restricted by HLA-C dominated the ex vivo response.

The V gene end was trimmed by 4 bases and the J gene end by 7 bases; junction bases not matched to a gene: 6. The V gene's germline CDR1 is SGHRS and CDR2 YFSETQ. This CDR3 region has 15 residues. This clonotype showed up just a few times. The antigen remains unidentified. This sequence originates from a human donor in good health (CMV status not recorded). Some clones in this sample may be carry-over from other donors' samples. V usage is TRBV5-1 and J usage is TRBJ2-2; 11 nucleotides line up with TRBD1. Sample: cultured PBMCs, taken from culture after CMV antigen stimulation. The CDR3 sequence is CASSRGQGALGELFF. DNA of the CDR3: TGCGCCAGCAGCCGAGGACAGGGGGCTCTCGGGGAGCTGTTTTTT.